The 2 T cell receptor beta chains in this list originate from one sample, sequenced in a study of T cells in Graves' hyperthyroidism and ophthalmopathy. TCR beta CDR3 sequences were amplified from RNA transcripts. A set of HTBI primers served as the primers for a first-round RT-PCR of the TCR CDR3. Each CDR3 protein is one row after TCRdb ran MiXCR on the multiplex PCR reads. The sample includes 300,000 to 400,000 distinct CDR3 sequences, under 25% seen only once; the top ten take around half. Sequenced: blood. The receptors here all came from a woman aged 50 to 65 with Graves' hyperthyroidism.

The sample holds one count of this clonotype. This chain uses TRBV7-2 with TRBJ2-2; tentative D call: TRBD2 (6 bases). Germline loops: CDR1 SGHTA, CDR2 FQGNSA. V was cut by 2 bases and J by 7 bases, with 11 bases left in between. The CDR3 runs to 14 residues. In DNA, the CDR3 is TGTGCCAGCAGCTTATCGGCGGGACGCGGGGAGCTGTTTTTT. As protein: CASSLSAGRGELFF.

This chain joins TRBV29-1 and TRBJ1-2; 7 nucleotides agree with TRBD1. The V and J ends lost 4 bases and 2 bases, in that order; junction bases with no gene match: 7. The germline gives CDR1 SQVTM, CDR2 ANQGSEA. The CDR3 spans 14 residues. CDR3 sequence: CSVGDRAPNYGYTF. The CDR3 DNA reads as TGCAGCGTTGGTGACAGGGCCCCGAACTATGGCTACACCTTC.